The 2 T cell receptor beta chains given below trace back to one sample, sequenced in a study of post-analysis software for immune sequencing data. Study-level findings and limits: Included in a set of several TRBV segments more frequent in patients than controls were TRBV5-6, TRBV5-1 and TRBV20-1.

For these receptors, no antigen is known. Unique molecular identifiers featured in each of the TCR beta cDNA libraries. TCRdb itself ran the PCR reads through MiXCR, one entry per CDR3 protein. The sample carries roughly 800,000 distinct CDR3 sequences, roughly 27% recorded once. Sequenced sample: blood. The receptors were sampled from a girl under 18 with multiple sclerosis.

There are a few counts of this clonotype. The chain uses TRBV20-1 and TRBJ2-3, with D possibly matching TRBD2 (6 bases). This CDR3 contains 15 residues. Germline V gene lookup returns CDR1 DFQATT and CDR2 SNEGSKA (reference sequence). V shed 1 base and J shed 1 base, with 12 bases lying between them. The CDR3 here is CSARVPGSGTDTQYF. The DNA for the CDR3 is TGCAGTGCTAGAGTCCCCGGGAGCGGCACAGATACGCAGTATTTT.

The chain joins TRBV29-1 to TRBJ2-7; possible D gene TRBD2, 5 bases. The CDR3 is 14 residues long. Germline assignment: CDR1 SQVTM and CDR2 ANQGSEA. The ends were cut back, 1 base at V and 1 base at J, with 11 bases in the middle. DNA of the CDR3: TGCAGCGTTGAAGGTGTTAGCGAGTCCTACGAGCAGTACTTC. This codes for CSVEGVSESYEQYF.